This TCR beta chain derives from a study of CD8 T cells in ankylosing spondylitis. Study observations and caveats: Disease-linked clones displayed a CD8+ phenotype and appeared relatively rarely in peripheral blood. Matched ankylosing spondylitis synovial fluid reportedly contained a significantly enriched population of disease-linked clones. Fewer than ten highly homologous variants made up a TCR beta motif, and this motif appeared characteristic of ankylosing spondylitis blood.

There are a few counts of this clonotype. Its target is unknown. Molecular-barcoded quantitative 5'-RACE produced these TCR beta libraries. Using its own MiXCR run on the 5' RACE reads, TCRdb lists one record per CDR3 protein. In the table there are 150,000 to 250,000 distinct CDR3 sequences, 13% of which are singletons. The CDR3 totals 13 residues. With 3 bases removed from V and 2 bases from J, the gap between germline ends came to 6 bases. The germline CDR1 and CDR2 sequences are SGHVS and FNYEAQ. This chain links TRBV7-6 with TRBJ2-3; the D is unclear. Sequencing input: blood, either unsorted or a sorted T cell fraction (not recorded which). The receptor comes from a male donor with ankylosing spondylitis or in good health (not recorded which). The CDR3 protein is CASSFAPTDTQYF. The CDR3 coding sequence is TGTGCCAGCAGCTTCGCTCCCACAGATACGCAGTATTTT.